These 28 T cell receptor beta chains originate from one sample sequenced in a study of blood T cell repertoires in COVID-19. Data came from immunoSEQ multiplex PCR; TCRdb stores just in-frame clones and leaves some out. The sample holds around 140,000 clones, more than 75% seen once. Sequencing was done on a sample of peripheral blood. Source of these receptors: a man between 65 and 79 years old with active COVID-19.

The CDR3 DNA follows: TGTGCCTGGAGATTAGACAGCTGGAGCACTGAAGCTTTCTTT. Translation gives CAWRLDSWSTEAFF. This chain links TRBV30 with TRBJ1-1; weak D call: TRBD1 (5 bases). The CDR3 contains 14 residues. Germline lookup yields CDR1 GTSNPN and CDR2 SVGIG (reference sequence). Trimming cost V 3 bases and J 4 bases, with 15 bases left between them.

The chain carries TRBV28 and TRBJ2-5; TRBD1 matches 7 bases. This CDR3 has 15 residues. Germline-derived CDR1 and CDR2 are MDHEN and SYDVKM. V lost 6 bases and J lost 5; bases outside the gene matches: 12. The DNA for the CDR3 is TGTGCCAGCAGCCCCCCCGACAGGGAGTGGGAGACCCAGTACTTC. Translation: CASSPPDREWETQYF.

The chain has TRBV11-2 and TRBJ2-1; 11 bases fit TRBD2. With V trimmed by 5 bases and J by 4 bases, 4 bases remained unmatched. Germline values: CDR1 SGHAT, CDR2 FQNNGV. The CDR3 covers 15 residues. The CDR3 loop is CASSPLAGGYNEQFF. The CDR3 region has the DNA TGTGCCAGCAGCCCTCTAGCGGGAGGATACAATGAGCAGTTCTTC.

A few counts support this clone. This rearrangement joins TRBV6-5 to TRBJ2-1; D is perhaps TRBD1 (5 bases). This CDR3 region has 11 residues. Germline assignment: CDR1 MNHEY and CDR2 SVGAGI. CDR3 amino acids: CGVRAYNEQFF. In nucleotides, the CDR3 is TGTGGGGTCAGGGCGTACAATGAGCAGTTCTTC.

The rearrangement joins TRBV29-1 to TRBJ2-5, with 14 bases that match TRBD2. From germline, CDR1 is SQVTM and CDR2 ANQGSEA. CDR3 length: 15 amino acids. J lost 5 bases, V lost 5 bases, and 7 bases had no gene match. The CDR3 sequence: CSVRRLAGGEETQYF. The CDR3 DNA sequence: TGCAGCGTTCGGAGACTAGCGGGAGGGGAGGAGACCCAGTACTTC.

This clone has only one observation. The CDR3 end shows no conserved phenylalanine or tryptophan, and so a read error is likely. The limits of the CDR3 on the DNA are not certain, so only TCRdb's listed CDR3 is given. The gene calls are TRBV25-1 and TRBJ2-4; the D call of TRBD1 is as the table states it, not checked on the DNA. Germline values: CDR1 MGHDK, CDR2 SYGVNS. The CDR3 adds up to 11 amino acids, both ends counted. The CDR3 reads CASSESGDREV.

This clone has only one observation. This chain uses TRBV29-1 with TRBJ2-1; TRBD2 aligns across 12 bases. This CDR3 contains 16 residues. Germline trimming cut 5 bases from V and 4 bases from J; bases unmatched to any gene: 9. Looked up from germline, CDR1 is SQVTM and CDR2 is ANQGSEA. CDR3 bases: TGCAGCGTTCGCCTTGGACTAGCGGGATCTTACAATGAGCAGTTCTTC. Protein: CSVRLGLAGSYNEQFF.

The CDR3 loop is CASGLTGGYTEAFF. CDR3 DNA sequence: TGTGCTAGTGGTTTGACAGGGGGCTACACTGAAGCTTTCTTT. This chain links TRBV12-5 with TRBJ1-1, with 9 nucleotides matching TRBD1. The ends lost 2 bases at V and 3 bases at J; junction bases unmatched: 1. The CDR3 consists of 14 residues. Per germline, CDR1 LGHNT and CDR2 FRNRAP. Looking up the rest from reference TRBV12-5 and TRBJ1-1 gives the full variable domain: DARVTQTPRHKVTEMGQEVTMRCQPILGHNTVFWYRQTMMQGLELLAYFRNRAPLDDSGMPKDRFSAEMPDATLATLKIQPSEPRDSAVYFCASGLTGGYTEAFFGQGTRLTVV.

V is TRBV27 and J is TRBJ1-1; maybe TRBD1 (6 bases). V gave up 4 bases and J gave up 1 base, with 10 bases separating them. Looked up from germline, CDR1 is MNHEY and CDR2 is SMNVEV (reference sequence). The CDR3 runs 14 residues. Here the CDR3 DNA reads TGTGCCAGCAGTTCTGGACAGCCGAACACTGAAGCTTTCTTT. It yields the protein CASSSGQPNTEAFF.

CDR3 protein: CASSYGAAYGYTF. CDR3 sequence (DNA): TGTGCCAGCAGTTATGGGGCTGCCTATGGCTACACCTTC. The chain links TRBV12-3 or TRBV12-4 to TRBJ1-2; possible D gene TRBD1, 5 bases. The CDR3 is made up of 13 amino acids. The ends were cut back, 4 bases at V and 4 bases at J, with 10 bases in the middle.

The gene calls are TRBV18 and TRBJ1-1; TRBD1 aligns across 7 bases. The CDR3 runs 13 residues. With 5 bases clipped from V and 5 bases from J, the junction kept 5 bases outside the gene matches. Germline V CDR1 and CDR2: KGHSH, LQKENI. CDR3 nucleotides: TGTGCCAGCTCAGGTCAGGGGGTGACTGAAGCTTTCTTT. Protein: CASSGQGVTEAFF.

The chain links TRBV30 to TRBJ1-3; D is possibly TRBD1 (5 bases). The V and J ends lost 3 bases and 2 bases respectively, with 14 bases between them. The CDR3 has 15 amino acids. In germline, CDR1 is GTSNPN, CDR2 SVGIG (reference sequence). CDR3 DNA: TGTGCCTGGAGGGGCAACAGGAAGGCTGGAAACACCATATATTTT. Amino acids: CAWRGNRKAGNTIYF.

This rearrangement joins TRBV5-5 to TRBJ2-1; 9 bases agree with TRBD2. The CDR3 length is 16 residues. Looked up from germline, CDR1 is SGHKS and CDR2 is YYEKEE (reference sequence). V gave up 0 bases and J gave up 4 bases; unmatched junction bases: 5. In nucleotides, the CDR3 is TGTGCCAGCAGCTTGGATTTAGCGGGAGCTTACAATGAGCAGTTCTTC. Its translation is CASSLDLAGAYNEQFF.

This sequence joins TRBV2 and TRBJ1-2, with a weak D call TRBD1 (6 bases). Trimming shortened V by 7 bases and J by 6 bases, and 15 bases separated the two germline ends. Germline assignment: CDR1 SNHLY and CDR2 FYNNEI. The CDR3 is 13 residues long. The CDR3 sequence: CASMRSGVDGYTF. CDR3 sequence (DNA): TGTGCCAGCATGCGGTCAGGGGTCGATGGCTACACCTTC.

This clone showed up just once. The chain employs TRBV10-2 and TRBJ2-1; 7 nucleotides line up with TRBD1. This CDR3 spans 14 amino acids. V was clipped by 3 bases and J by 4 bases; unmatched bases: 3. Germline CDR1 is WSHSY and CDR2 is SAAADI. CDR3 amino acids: CASSEGGDYNEQFF. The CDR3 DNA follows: TGCGCCAGCAGTGAAGGGGGCGATTACAATGAGCAGTTCTTC.

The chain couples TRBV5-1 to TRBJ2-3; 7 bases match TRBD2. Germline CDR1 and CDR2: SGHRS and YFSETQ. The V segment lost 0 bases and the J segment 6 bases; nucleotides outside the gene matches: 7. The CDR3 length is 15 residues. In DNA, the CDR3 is TGCGCCAGCAGCTTGGTGGGGACTACTGCCGATACGCAGTATTTT. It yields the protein CASSLVGTTADTQYF.

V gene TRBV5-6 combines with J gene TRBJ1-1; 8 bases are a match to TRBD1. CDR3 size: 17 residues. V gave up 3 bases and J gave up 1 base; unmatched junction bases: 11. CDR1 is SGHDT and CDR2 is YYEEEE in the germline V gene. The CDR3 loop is CASSSGFDRGRNTEAFF. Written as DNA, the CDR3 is TGTGCCAGCAGCTCAGGCTTCGACAGGGGAAGGAACACTGAAGCTTTCTTT.

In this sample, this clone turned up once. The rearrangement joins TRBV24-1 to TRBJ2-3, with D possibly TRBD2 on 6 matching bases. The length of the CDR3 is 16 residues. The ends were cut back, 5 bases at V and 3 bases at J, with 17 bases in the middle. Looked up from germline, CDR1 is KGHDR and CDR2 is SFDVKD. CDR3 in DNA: TGTGCCACCAGTGCGACGGGGGAGAGGCGGACAGATACGCAGTATTTT. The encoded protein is CATSATGERRTDTQYF.

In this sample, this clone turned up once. The CDR3 loop is CASSLVVNTEAFF. CDR3 bases: TGTGCCAGCAGTTTAGTAGTGAACACTGAAGCTTTCTTT. J is TRBJ1-1 and V is TRBV28; no clear D gene. The CDR3 spans 13 residues. V lost 2 bases to trimming and J lost 0 bases, with 4 bases between them. The germline V gene has CDR1 MDHEN and CDR2 SYDVKM. The full variable domain, its missing parts supplied by reference TRBV28 and TRBJ1-1, is DVKVTQSSRYLVKRTGEKVFLECVQDMDHENMFWYRQDPGLGLRLIYFSYDVKMKEKGDIPEGYSVSREKKERFSLILESASTNQTSMYLCASSLVVNTEAFFGQGTRLTVV.

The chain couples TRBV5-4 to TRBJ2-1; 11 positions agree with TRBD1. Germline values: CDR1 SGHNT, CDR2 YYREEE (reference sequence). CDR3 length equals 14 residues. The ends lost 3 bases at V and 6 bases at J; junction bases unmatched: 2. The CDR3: CASSWDRGSNEQFF. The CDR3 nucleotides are TGTGCCAGCAGCTGGGACAGGGGGAGCAATGAGCAGTTCTTC.

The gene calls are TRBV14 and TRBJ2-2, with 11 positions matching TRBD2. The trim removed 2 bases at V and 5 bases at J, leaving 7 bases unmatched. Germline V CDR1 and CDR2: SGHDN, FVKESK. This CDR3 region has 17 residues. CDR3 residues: CASSQLTSGRVTGELFF. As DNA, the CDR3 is TGTGCCAGCAGCCAACTAACTAGCGGGAGAGTTACCGGGGAGCTGTTTTTT.

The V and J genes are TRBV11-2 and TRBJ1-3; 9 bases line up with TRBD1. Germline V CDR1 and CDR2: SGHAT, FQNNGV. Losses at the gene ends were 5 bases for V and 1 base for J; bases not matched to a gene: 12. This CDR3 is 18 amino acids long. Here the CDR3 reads CASSNTGTGIRSGNTIYF. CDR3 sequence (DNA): TGTGCCAGCAGCAATACCGGGACAGGGATAAGATCTGGAAACACCATATATTTT.

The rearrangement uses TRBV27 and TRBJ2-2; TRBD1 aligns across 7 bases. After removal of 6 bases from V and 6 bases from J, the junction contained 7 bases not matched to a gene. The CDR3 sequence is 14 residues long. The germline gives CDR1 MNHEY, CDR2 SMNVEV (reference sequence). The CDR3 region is CASSVDRAAGELFF. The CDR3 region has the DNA TGTGCCAGCAGCGTTGACAGGGCAGCCGGGGAGCTGTTTTTT.

CDR3 sequence (DNA): TGTGCCAGCAGCTGGACAGGGTACAATGAGCAGTTCTTC. As protein: CASSWTGYNEQFF. This chain joins TRBV7-3 and TRBJ2-1, with 8 bases fitting TRBD1. The CDR3 loop spans 13 amino acids. The germline V gene encodes CDR1 SGHTA and CDR2 FQGTGA. With 4 bases clipped from V and 4 bases from J, the junction kept 0 bases outside the gene matches.

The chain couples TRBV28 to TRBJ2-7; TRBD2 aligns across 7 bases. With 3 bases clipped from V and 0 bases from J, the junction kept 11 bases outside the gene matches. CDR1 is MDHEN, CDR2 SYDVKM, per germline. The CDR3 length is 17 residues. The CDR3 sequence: CASSLWLAEPASYEQYF. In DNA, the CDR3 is TGTGCCAGCAGTTTGTGGCTAGCGGAGCCCGCCTCCTACGAGCAGTACTTC. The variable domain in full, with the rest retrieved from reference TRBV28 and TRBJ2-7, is DVKVTQSSRYLVKRTGEKVFLECVQDMDHENMFWYRQDPGLGLRLIYFSYDVKMKEKGDIPEGYSVSREKKERFSLILESASTNQTSMYLCASSLWLAEPASYEQYFGPGTRLTVT.

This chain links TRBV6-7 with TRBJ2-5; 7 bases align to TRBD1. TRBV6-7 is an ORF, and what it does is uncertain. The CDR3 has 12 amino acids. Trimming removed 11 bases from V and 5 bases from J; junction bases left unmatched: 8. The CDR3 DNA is TGTGCCTCCGGAGGACAGGCGGAGACCCAGTACTTC. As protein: CASGGQAETQYF.

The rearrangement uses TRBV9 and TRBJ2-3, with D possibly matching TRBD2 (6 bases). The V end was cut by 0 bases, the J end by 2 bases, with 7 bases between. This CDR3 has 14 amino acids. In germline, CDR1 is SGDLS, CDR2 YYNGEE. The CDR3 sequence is CASSVGTNTDTQYF. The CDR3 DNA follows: TGTGCCAGCAGCGTAGGGACTAACACAGATACGCAGTATTTT.

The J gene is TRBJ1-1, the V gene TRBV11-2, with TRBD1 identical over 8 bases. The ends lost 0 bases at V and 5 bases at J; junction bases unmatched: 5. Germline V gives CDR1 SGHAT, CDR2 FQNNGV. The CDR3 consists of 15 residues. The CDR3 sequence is CASSLDLQGGTEAFF. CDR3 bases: TGTGCCAGCAGCTTAGATCTACAGGGGGGAACTGAAGCTTTCTTT.